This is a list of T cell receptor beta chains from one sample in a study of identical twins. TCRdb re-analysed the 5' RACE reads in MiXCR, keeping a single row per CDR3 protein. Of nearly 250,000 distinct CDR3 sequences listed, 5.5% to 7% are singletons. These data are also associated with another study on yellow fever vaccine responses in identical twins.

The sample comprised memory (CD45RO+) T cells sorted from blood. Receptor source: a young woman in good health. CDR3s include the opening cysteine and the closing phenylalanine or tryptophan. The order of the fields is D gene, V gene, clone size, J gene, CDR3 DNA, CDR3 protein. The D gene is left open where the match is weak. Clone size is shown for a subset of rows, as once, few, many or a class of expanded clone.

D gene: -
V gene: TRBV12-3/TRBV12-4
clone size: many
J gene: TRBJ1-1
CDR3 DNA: TGTGCCAGCAGTTTCACGGGAGCCATGAACACTGAAGCTTTCTTT
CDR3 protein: CASSFTGAMNTEAFF

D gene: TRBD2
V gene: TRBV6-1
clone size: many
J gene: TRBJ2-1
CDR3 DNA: TGTGCTACCAGGGCCGGGAGGGGGTACAATGAGCAGTTCTTC
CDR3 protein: CATRAGRGYNEQFF

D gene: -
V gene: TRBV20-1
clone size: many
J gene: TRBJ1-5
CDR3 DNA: TGCAGTGCTAGTGACGGTCCCCGTGTAGGTCAGCCCCAGCATTTT
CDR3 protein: CSASDGPRVGQPQHF

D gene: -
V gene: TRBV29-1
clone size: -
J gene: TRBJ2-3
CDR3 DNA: TGCAGCATACGGGGACTCTACACAGATACGCAGTATTTT
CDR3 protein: CSIRGLYTDTQYF

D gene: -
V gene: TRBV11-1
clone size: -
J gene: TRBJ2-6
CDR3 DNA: TGTGCCAGCAGCTTAATGAGGTCTGGGGCCAACGTCCTGACTTTC
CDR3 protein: CASSLMRSGANVLTF

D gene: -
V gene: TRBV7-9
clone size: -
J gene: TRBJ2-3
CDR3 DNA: TGTGCCAGCAGCCCGTGGCGAGAGGCAGATACGCAGTATTTT
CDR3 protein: CASSPWREADTQYF

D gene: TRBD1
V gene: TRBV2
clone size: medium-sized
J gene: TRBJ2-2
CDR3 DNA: TGTGCCAGCAGTGAACCGGACAGGGCAGCCGGGGAGCTGTTTTTT
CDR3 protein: CASSEPDRAAGELFF

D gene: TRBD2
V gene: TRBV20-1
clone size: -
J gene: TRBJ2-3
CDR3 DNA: TGCAGTGCTAGTTGGGCGGGAGGCACAGATACGCAGTATTTT
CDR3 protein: CSASWAGGTDTQYF

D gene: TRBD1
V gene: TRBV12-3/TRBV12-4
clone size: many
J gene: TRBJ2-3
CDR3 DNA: TGTGCCAGCAGCCGTGAACAGGGGCTAAGCACAGATACGCAGTATTTT
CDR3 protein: CASSREQGLSTDTQYF

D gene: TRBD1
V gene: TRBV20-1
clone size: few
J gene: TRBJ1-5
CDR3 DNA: TGCAGTGCTAGTGACCGGGACAGACGCAATCAGCCCCAGCATTTT
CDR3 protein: CSASDRDRRNQPQHF

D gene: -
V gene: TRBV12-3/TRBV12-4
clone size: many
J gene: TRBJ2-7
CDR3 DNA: TGTGCCAGCAGCCTCTCCCGGGCCCCGCTGGGAGAGCAGTACTTC
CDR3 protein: CASSLSRAPLGEQYF

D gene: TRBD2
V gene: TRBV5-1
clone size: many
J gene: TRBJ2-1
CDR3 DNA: TGCGCCAGCAGCCCCGGGACTAGCGCATCAGCCTACAATGAGCAGTTCTTC
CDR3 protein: CASSPGTSASAYNEQFF

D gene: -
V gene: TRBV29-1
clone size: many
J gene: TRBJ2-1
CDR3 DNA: TGCAGCGTTGACCTATTAAACAGGGAATATGAGCAGTTCTTC
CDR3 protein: CSVDLLNREYEQFF

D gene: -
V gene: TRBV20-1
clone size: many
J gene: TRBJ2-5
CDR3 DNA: TGCAGTGCCGGGCTGAAGGGGGAGACCCAGTACTTC
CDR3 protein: CSAGLKGETQYF

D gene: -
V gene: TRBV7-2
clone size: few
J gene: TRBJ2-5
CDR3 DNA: TGTGCCAGCAGCTTGATGTGGCTTATCGAGACCCAGTACTTC
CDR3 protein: CASSLMWLIETQYF

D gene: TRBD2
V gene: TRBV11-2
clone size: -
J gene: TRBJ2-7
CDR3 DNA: TGTGCCAGCAGCTCCCAGGTTGGACTAGAAAATTACGAGCAGTACTTC
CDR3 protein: CASSSQVGLENYEQYF

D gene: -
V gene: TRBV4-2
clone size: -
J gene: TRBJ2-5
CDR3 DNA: TGTGCCAGCAGCCAAGATTGGGGCGAGACCCAGTACTTC
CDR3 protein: CASSQDWGETQYF

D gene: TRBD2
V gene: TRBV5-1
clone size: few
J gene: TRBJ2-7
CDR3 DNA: TGCGCCAGCAGCTTGTTGGCTAGCGGGACCTACGAGCAGTACTTC
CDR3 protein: CASSLLASGTYEQYF

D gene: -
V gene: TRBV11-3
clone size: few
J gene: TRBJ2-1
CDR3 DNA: TGTGCCAGCAGCTCGTTCTATGCTGAGCAGTTCTTC
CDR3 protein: CASSSFYAEQFF

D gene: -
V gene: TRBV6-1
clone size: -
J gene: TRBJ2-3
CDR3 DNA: TGTGCCAGCAGTGAAAAGGGATTTAGGACAGATACGCAGTATTTT
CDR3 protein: CASSEKGFRTDTQYF

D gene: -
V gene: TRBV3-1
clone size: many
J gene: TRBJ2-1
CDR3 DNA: TGTGCCAGCAGCCAAGTTTGGGACGGAGCGTGGCGGTTCTTC
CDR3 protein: CASSQVWDGAWRFF

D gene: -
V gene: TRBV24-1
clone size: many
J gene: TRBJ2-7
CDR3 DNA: TGTGCCACCAGTGATGCCGGGGCCTACGAGCAGTACTTC
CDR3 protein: CATSDAGAYEQYF

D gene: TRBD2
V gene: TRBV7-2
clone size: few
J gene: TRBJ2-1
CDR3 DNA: TGTGCCAGCAGCTTAGGACACGGGGGGTCCAATGAGCAGTTCTTC
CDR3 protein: CASSLGHGGSNEQFF

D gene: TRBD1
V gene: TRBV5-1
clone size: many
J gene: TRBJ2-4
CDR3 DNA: TGCGCCAGCAGCGCCTCCCCCCCACAGGGGGTGAGGGCCAAAAACATTCAGTACTTC
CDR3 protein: CASSASPPQGVRAKNIQYF

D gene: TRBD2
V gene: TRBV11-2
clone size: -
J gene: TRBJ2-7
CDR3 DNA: TGTGCCAGCAGCCCAGGACTAGCGGGAGGCCGCTCCTACGAGCAGTACTTC
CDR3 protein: CASSPGLAGGRSYEQYF